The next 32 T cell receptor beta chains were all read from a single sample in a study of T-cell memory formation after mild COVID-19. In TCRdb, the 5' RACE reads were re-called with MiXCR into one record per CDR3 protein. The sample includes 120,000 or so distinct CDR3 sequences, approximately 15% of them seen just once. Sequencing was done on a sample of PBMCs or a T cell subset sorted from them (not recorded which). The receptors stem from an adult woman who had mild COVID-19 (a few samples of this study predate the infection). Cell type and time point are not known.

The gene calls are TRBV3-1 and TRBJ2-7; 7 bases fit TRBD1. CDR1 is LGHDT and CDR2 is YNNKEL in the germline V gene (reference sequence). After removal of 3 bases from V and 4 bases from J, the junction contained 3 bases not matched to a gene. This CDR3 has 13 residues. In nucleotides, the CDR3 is TGTGCCAGCAGCCATCACAGGGGTTACGAGCAGTACTTC. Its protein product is CASSHHRGYEQYF.

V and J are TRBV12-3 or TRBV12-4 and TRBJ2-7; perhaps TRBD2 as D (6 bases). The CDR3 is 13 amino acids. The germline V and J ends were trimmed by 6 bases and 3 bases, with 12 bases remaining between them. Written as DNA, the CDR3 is TGTGCCAGCAGCTTCCCGGGACTCTACGAGCAGTACTTC. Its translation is CASSFPGLYEQYF.

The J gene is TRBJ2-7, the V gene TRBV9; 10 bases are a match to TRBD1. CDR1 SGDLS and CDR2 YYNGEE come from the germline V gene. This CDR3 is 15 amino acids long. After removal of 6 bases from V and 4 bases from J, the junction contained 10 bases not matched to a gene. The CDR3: CASISVRDRGYEQYF. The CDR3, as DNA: TGTGCCAGCATCTCCGTCCGGGACAGGGGTTACGAGCAGTACTTC.

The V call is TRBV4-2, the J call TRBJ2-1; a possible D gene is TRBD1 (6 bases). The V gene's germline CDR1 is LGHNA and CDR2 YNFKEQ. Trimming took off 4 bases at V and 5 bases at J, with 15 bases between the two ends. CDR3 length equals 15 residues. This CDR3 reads CASSPEDSFHNEQFF. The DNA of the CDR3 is TGTGCCAGCAGCCCCGAGGACAGTTTCCACAATGAGCAGTTCTTC.

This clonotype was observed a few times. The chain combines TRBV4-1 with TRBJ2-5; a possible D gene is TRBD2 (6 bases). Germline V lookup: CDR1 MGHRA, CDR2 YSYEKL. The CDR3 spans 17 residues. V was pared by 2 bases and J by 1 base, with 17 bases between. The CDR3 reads CASSQSGTAGLQETQYF. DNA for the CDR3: TGCGCCAGCAGCCAATCTGGGACCGCGGGACTCCAAGAGACCCAGTACTTC.

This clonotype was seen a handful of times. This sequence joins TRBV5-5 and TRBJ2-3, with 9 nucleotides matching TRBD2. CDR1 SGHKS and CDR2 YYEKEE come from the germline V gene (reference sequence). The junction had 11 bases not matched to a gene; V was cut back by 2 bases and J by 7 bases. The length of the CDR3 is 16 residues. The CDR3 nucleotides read TGTGCCAGCAGCTTCGGGGCTAGCGGGATTGGCTATACGCAGTATTTT. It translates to CASSFGASGIGYTQYF.

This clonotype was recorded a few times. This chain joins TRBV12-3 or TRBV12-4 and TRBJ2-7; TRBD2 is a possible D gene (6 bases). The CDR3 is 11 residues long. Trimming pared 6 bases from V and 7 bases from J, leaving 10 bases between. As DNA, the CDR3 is TGTGCCAGCAGCCGGGACTGGGAGCAGTACTTC. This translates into CASSRDWEQYF.

The CDR3 spells CASSPRQGANTEAFF. In nucleotides, the CDR3 is TGTGCCAGCAGTCCGCGACAGGGCGCGAACACTGAAGCTTTCTTT. The V and J genes are TRBV12-3 or TRBV12-4 and TRBJ1-1, with 7 nucleotides matching TRBD1. Trimming at V came to 5 bases and at J to 1 base, leaving 7 bases not matched to a gene. There are 15 residues in the CDR3.

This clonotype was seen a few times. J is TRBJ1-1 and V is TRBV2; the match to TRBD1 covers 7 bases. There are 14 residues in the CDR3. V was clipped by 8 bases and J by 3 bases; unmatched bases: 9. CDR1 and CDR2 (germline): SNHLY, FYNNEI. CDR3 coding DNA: TGTGCCAGCTCGATACAGGGGCCCTACACTGAAGCTTTCTTT. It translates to CASSIQGPYTEAFF.

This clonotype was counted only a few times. DNA for the CDR3: TGTGCCAGCAGCGTAACTAGCGGGGTCACCGGGGAGCTGTTTTTT. Translated, it gives CASSVTSGVTGELFF. The chain couples TRBV9 to TRBJ2-2, with 10 bases that match TRBD2. CDR3 length equals 15 residues. The germline CDR1 and CDR2 sequences are SGDLS and YYNGEE. J gave up 4 bases and V 1 base, and 1 base lay outside the gene matches.

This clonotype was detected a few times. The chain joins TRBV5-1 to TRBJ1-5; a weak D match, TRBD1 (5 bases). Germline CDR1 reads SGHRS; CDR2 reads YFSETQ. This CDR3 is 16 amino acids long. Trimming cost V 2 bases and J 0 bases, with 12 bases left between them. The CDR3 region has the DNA TGCGCCAGCAGCTTCCCAGGGAGCTATAGCAATCAGCCCCAGCATTTT. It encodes CASSFPGSYSNQPQHF.

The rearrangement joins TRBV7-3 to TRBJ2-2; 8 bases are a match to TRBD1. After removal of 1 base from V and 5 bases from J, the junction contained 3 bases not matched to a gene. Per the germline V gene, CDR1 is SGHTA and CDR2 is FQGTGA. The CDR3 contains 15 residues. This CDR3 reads CASSLIGQGTGELFF. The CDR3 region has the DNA TGTGCCAGCAGCTTAATCGGACAGGGAACCGGGGAGCTGTTTTTT.

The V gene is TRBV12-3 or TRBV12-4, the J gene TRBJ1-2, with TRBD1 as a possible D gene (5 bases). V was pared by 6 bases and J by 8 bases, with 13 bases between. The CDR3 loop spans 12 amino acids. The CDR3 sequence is CASRGTDWGYTF. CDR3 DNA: TGTGCCAGCAGGGGGACTGATTGGGGCTACACCTTC.

The CDR3 DNA sequence: TGTGCCAGCATCAAGGACAGTGCCATGAACACTGAAGCTTTCTTT. It is translated as CASIKDSAMNTEAFF. The chain recombines TRBV6-6 with TRBJ1-1; maybe TRBD1 (6 bases). Trimming left V 7 bases short and J 0 bases short, with 15 bases between. CDR1 MNHNY and CDR2 SVGAGI come from the germline V gene (reference sequence). This CDR3 is 15 amino acids long.

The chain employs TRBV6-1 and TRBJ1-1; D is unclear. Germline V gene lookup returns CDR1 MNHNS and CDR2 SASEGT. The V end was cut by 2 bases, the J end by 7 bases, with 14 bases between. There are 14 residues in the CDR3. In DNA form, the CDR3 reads TGTGCCAGCAGTGAATATTGGACGGATGATGAAGCTTTCTTT. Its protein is CASSEYWTDDEAFF.

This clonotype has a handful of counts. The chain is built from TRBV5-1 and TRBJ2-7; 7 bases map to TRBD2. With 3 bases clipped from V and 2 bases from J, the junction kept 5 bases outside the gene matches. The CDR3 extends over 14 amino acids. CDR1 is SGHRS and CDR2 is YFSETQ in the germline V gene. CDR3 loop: CASSWGGEPYEQYF. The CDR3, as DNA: TGCGCCAGCAGCTGGGGAGGGGAGCCCTACGAGCAGTACTTC.

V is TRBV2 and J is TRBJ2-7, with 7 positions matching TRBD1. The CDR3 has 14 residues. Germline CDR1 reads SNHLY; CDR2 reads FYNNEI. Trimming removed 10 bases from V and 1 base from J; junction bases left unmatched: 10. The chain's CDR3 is CATTGQPHSYEQYF. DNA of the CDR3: TGTGCCACCACGGGACAGCCTCATTCCTACGAGCAGTACTTC.

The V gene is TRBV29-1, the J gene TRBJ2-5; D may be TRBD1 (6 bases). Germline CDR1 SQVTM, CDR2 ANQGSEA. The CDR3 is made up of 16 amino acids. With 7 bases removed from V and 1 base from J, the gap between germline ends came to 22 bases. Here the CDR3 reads CSAGWDTIELQETQYF. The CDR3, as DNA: TGCAGCGCTGGGTGGGACACCATCGAGCTCCAAGAGACCCAGTACTTC.

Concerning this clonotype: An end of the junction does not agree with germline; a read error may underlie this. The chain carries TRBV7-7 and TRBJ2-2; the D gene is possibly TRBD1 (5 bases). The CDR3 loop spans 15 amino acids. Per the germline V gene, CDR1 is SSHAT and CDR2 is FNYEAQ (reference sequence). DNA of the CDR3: TGTGCTAGCAGCTTAGGGGCGGTCGCCACCGGGGAGCTGTTTTTT. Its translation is CASSLGAVATGELFF.

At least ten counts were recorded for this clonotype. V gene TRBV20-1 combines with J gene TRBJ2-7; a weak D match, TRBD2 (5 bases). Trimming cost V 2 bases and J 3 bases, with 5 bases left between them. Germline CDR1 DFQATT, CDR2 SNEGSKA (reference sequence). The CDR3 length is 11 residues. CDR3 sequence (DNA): TGCAGTGCTAGACGGGACTACGAGCAGTACTTC. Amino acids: CSARRDYEQYF.

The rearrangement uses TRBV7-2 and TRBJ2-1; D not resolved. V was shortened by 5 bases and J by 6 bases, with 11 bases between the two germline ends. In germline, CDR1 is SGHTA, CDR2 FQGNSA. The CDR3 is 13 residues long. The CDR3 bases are TGTGCCAGCAGCCCCTGGTGGGGCAATGAGCAGTTCTTC. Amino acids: CASSPWWGNEQFF.

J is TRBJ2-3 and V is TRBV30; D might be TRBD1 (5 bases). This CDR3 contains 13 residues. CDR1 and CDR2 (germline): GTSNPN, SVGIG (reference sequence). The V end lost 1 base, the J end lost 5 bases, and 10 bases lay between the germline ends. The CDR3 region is CAWSEGYRDTQYF. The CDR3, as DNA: TGTGCCTGGAGTGAGGGGTACAGAGATACGCAGTATTTT.

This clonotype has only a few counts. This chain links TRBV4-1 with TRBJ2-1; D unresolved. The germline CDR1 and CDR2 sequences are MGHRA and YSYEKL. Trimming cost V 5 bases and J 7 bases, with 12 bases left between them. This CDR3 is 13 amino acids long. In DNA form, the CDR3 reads TGCGCCAGCAGCAGGCAGGTCTCTAATGAGCAGTTCTTC. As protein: CASSRQVSNEQFF.

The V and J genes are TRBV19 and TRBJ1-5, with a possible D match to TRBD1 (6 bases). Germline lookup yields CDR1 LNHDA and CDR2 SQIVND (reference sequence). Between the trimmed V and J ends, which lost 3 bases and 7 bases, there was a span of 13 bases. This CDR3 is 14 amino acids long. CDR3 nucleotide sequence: TGTGCCAGTAGTATTCAGGGGATCGGGCAGCCCCAGCATTTT. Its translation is CASSIQGIGQPQHF. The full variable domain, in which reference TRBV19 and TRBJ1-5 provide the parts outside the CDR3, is DGGITQSPKYLFRKEGQNVTLSCEQNLNHDAMYWYRQDPGQGLRLIYYSQIVNDFQKGDIAEGYSVSREKKESFPLTVTSAQKNPTAFYLCASSIQGIGQPQHFGDGTRLSIL.

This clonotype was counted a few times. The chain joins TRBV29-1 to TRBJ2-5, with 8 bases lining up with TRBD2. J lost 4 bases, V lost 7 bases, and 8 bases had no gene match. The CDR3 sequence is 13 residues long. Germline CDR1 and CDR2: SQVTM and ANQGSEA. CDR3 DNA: TGCAGCGGTGCTAGCGGGCAAAGAGAGACCCAGTACTTC. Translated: CSGASGQRETQYF.

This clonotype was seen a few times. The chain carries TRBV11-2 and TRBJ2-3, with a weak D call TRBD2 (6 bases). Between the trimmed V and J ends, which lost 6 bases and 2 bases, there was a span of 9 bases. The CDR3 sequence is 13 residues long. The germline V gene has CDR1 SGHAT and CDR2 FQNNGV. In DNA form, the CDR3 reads TGTGCCAGCAGGGGGGGATACACAGATACGCAGTATTTT. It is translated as CASRGGYTDTQYF.

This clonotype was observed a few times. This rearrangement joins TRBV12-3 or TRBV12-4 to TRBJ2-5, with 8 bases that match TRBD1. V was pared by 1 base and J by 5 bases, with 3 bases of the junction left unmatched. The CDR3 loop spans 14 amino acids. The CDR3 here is CASSLEYRGETQYF. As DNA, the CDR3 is TGTGCCAGCAGTTTAGAATACAGGGGGGAGACCCAGTACTTC.

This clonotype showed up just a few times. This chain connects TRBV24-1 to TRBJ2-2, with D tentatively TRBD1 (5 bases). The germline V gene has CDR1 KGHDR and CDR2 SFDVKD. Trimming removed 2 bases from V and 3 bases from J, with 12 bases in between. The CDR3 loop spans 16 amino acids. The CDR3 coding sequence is TGTGCCACCAGTGATTGGGGCAGCCAATACACCGGGGAGCTGTTTTTT. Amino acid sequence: CATSDWGSQYTGELFF.

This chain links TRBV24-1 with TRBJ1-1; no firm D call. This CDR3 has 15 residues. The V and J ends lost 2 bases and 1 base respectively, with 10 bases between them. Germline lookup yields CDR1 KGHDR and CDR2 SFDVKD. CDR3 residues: CATSDSKTWNTEAFF. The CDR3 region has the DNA TGTGCCACCAGTGATTCAAAGACTTGGAACACTGAAGCTTTCTTT.

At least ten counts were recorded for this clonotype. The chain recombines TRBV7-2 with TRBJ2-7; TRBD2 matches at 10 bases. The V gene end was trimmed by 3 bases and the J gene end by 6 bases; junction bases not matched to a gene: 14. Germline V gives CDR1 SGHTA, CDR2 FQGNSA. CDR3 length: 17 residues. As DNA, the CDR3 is TGTGCCAGCAGCTTGGGGACGCTAGCGGGAGTAGGAGGCGAGCAGTACTTC. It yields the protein CASSLGTLAGVGGEQYF.

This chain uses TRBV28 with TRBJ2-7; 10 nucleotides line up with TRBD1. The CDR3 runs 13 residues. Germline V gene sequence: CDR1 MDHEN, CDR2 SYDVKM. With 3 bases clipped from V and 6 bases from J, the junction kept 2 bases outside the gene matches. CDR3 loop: CASSLTGGGEQYF. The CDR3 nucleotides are TGTGCCAGCAGTTTGACAGGGGGCGGCGAGCAGTACTTC.

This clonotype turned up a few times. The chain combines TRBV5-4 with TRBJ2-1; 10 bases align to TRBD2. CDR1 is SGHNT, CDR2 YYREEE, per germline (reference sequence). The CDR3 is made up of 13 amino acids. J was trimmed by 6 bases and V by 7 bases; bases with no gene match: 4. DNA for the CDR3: TGTGCCAGCGGGAGCGGGAGGGCCAATGAGCAGTTCTTC. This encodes CASGSGRANEQFF.